Below, 31 T cell receptor beta chains from the same sample are listed, as sequenced in a study of CD8+ T cells in alopecia areata. The authors extracted RNA and reverse transcribed it into cDNA as the sequencing template. Repertoires were generated with immunoSEQ multiplex PCR, while TCRdb's copy carries only in-frame clones and drops some. In the table there are 180,000 or so clones, 51% of which are singletons. Treatment in this sample: oral pan-JAK inhibitor, 5-10 mg twice daily. Sequencing used CD8+ T cells sorted from blood, obtained at roughly week 53, from a patient treated with tofacitinib. These TCRs come from a human donor with alopecia areata.

This clone was recorded a few times. The CDR3 loop reads CALAGYGYTF. CDR3 bases: TGTGCCCTGGCGGGGTATGGCTACACCTTC. The chain is built from TRBV30 and TRBJ1-2; D not certain. This CDR3 comprises 10 residues. Germline V gene sequence: CDR1 GTSNPN, CDR2 SVGIG (reference sequence). V was trimmed by 8 bases and J by 5 bases, leaving 9 bases between them.

The chain joins TRBV25-1 to TRBJ2-1; D uncertain. V lost 1 base and J lost 6, with 4 bases in between. This CDR3 is 12 amino acids long. CDR1 is MGHDK, CDR2 SYGVNS, per germline. The CDR3 spells CASSEWGNEQFF. In DNA form, the CDR3 reads TGTGCCAGCAGTGAATGGGGCAATGAGCAGTTCTTC.

This clone was recorded a few times. The V and J genes are TRBV18 and TRBJ2-7; D is uncertain. Per germline, CDR1 KGHSH and CDR2 LQKENI. The CDR3 totals 15 residues. V lost 2 bases to trimming and J lost 1 base, with 12 bases between them. This CDR3 reads CASSPIGVRSYEQYF. In DNA form, the CDR3 reads TGTGCCAGCTCACCAATAGGCGTTCGTTCCTACGAGCAGTACTTC.

This clone was counted a few times. The chain carries TRBV5-1 and TRBJ2-1; TRBD1 aligns across 7 bases. The CDR3 consists of 13 residues. Looked up from germline, CDR1 is SGHRS and CDR2 is YFSETQ. The J segment lost 7 bases and the V segment lost 4 bases, leaving 5 bases of the junction unmatched. CDR3 sequence: CASSIGQENEQFF. CDR3 coding DNA: TGCGCCAGCAGCATCGGACAGGAGAATGAGCAGTTCTTC.

The chain carries TRBV2 and TRBJ2-2, with 11 bases identical to TRBD2. Trimming took 7 bases from V and 4 from J; bases not matched to a gene: 8. The CDR3 consists of 16 residues. In germline, CDR1 is SNHLY, CDR2 FYNNEI. CDR3 nucleotide sequence: TGTGCCAGCACGGCTAGCGGGGGGCCTAGCACCGGGGAGCTGTTTTTT. Its translation: CASTASGGPSTGELFF.

This clone appeared once. The chain recombines TRBV20-1 with TRBJ1-2; D is ambiguous. Trimming pared 8 bases from V and 7 bases from J, leaving 14 bases between. Germline V lookup: CDR1 DFQATT, CDR2 SNEGSKA (reference sequence). The CDR3 totals 11 residues. CDR3 nucleotide sequence: TGCAGTTGTAGACGAGGCCGTGGCTACACCTTC. This codes for CSCRRGRGYTF.

This clone was seen a few times. The rearrangement joins TRBV4-1 to TRBJ1-4; 9 positions match TRBD1. The trim removed 1 base at V and 3 bases at J, leaving 6 bases unmatched. The V gene's germline CDR1 is MGHRA and CDR2 YSYEKL. The CDR3 is 17 amino acids. CDR3 protein: CASSQGDRGSPNEKLFF. CDR3 bases: TGCGCCAGCAGCCAAGGCGACAGGGGGAGCCCTAATGAAAAACTGTTTTTT.

V and J are TRBV5-1 and TRBJ2-1; D is tentatively TRBD1 or TRBD2 (5 bases each). Germline values: CDR1 SGHRS, CDR2 YFSETQ. V was trimmed by 2 bases and J by 5 bases, leaving 17 bases between them. The CDR3 is 16 residues long. For the CDR3, the DNA is TGCGCCAGCAGCTTAGAGGGGCCCCCTTTAGACAATGAGCAGTTCTTC. It specifies CASSLEGPPLDNEQFF.

V is TRBV29-1 and J is TRBJ2-5, with no clear D. The DNA end favors TRBJ2-7, so the J call may be wrong. CDR3 length: 14 amino acids. Germline V lookup: CDR1 SQVTM, CDR2 ANQGSEA. In nucleotides, the CDR3 is TGCAGCGTTGGAGGCCACCCGGGCTCCTACGAGCAGTACTTC. Amino acids: CSVGGHPGSYEQYF.

The chain recombines TRBV30 with TRBJ1-4; maybe TRBD1 (5 bases). CDR1 and CDR2 from the germline V gene are GTSNPN and SVGIG (reference sequence). The V and J ends lost 7 bases and 2 bases respectively, with 11 bases between them. CDR3 length equals 13 residues. CDR3 nucleotide sequence: TGTGCCTCACCGGGACCGACTAATGAAAAACTGTTTTTT. Residues: CASPGPTNEKLFF.

This clone was found a few times. The V call is TRBV29-1, the J call TRBJ1-2, with a tentative D call TRBD1 (5 bases). Deletions cut 8 bases from V and 4 bases from J, with 14 bases between. Germline CDR1 SQVTM, CDR2 ANQGSEA. This CDR3 region has 12 residues. Here the CDR3 reads CSLSGRAYGYTF. Here the CDR3 DNA reads TGCAGCCTCTCGGGACGTGCCTATGGCTACACCTTC.

This chain joins TRBV9 and TRBJ1-2, with TRBD1 matching 7 bases. Germline V CDR1 and CDR2: SGDLS, YYNGEE. The ends lost 0 bases at V and 2 bases at J; junction bases unmatched: 7. The CDR3 is 16 amino acids. The DNA for the CDR3 is TGTGCCAGCAGCGTAGTCCCAGGGGGGCACAACTATGGCTACACCTTC. Amino acid sequence: CASSVVPGGHNYGYTF.

The genes are TRBV5-1 and TRBJ1-2; D perhaps matches TRBD1 (5 bases). Germline CDR1 is SGHRS and CDR2 is YFSETQ. Deletions cut 0 bases from V and 4 bases from J, with 10 bases between. This CDR3 comprises 14 residues. CDR3 sequence: CASSLVSGSYGYTF. The CDR3 DNA follows: TGCGCCAGCAGCTTGGTGTCAGGGAGCTATGGCTACACCTTC.

The chain is built from TRBV9 and TRBJ2-7; 10 nucleotides line up with TRBD2. J was trimmed by 7 bases and V by 0 bases; bases with no gene match: 10. Per germline, CDR1 SGDLS and CDR2 YYNGEE. There are 16 residues in the CDR3. The DNA of the CDR3 is TGTGCCAGCAGCGTAGAACTAGCGGGGAGCCCTGGTGAGCAGTACTTC. It yields the protein CASSVELAGSPGEQYF.

This chain connects TRBV7-8 to TRBJ2-5, with 9 bases lining up with TRBD2. V was clipped by 6 bases and J by 0 bases; unmatched bases: 8. The CDR3 totals 16 residues. In germline, CDR1 is SGHVS, CDR2 FQNEAQ. CDR3 nucleotide sequence: TGTGCCAGCAGTCTCGAGGTAGCGGGGGACCAAGAGACCCAGTACTTC. Its protein is CASSLEVAGDQETQYF.

The rearrangement links TRBV5-1 to TRBJ2-1, with 10 nucleotides matching TRBD1. This CDR3 contains 15 residues. The germline V gene has CDR1 SGHRS and CDR2 YFSETQ. The junction had 7 bases not matched to a gene; V was cut back by 5 bases and J by 5 bases. CDR3 sequence: CASSRDRGVHNEQFF. CDR3 nucleotide sequence: TGCGCCAGCAGTCGGGACAGGGGTGTTCACAATGAGCAGTTCTTC.

This clone was picked up a small number of times. This chain links TRBV27 with TRBJ1-1; weak D call: TRBD1 (6 bases). From germline, CDR1 is MNHEY and CDR2 SMNVEV (reference sequence). The V end was cut by 10 bases, the J end by 0 bases, with 15 bases between. The CDR3 consists of 14 residues. The CDR3 coding sequence is TGTGCCACCAAGGACAGCAGCATGAACACTGAAGCTTTCTTT. Amino acid sequence: CATKDSSMNTEAFF.

Only a few counts were recorded for this clone. The gene calls are TRBV19 and TRBJ2-7, with TRBD2 matching 7 bases. The J segment lost 2 bases and the V segment lost 3 bases, leaving 4 bases of the junction unmatched. CDR1 and CDR2 (germline): LNHDA, SQIVND (reference sequence). CDR3 size: 14 residues. The CDR3 sequence is CASSIGEGTYEQYF. In nucleotides, the CDR3 is TGTGCCAGTAGTATCGGGGAGGGCACCTACGAGCAGTACTTC.

This clone has more than one count but fewer than ten. This sequence joins TRBV27 and TRBJ1-2; 8 positions match TRBD1. The CDR3 is made up of 15 amino acids. V lost 5 bases and J lost 4; bases outside the gene matches: 9. Looked up from germline, CDR1 is MNHEY and CDR2 is SMNVEV (reference sequence). CDR3 nucleotide sequence: TGTGCCAGCAGTCATCAGGGGGCCTATTTCTATGGCTACACCTTC. It is translated as CASSHQGAYFYGYTF.

V is TRBV9 and J is TRBJ2-1; possible D gene TRBD2, 6 bases. CDR1 SGDLS and CDR2 YYNGEE come from the germline V gene. V dropped 3 bases and J dropped 4 bases, with 11 bases sitting between them. The CDR3 extends over 14 amino acids. The CDR3 coding sequence is TGTGCCAGCAGCGCTGGGGGAGGATACAATGAGCAGTTCTTC. Amino acid sequence: CASSAGGGYNEQFF.

CDR3 region: CASSEAIAGSSYEQYF. Here the CDR3 DNA reads TGTGCCAGCAGTGAAGCGATCGCGGGGAGCTCCTACGAGCAGTACTTC. The chain employs TRBV2 and TRBJ2-7, with D perhaps matching TRBD2 (6 bases). CDR1 is SNHLY, CDR2 FYNNEI, per germline. With 0 bases removed from V and 0 bases from J, the gap between germline ends came to 12 bases. This CDR3 comprises 16 residues.

V usage is TRBV2 and J usage is TRBJ2-2; 9 nucleotides agree with TRBD1. Germline CDR1 reads SNHLY; CDR2 reads FYNNEI. CDR3 length: 14 residues. J was trimmed by 3 bases and V by 6 bases; bases with no gene match: 2. The CDR3 here is CASRRTGDTGELFF. CDR3 bases: TGTGCCAGCAGACGGACAGGGGACACCGGGGAGCTGTTTTTT.

This sequence joins TRBV30 and TRBJ2-1, with no clear D. The CDR3 is 10 residues long. Germline CDR1 and CDR2: GTSNPN and SVGIG (reference sequence). V was trimmed by 1 base and J by 5 bases, leaving 0 bases between them. The CDR3 DNA sequence: TGTGCCTGGAGTGACAATGAGCAGTTCTTC. Residues: CAWSDNEQFF.

This clone was counted a few times. This chain's CDR3 is CSVEVTTEAFF. CDR3 DNA: TGCAGCGTTGAAGTTACGACTGAAGCTTTCTTT. The chain employs TRBV29-1 and TRBJ1-1; D not resolved. V lost 1 base and J 5 bases, leaving 5 bases between the germline ends. Germline loops: CDR1 SQVTM, CDR2 ANQGSEA. The CDR3 has 11 residues.

In this sample, this clone turned up a few times. At the DNA level, this CDR3 is encoded by other sequences in the same sample as well. The chain has TRBV5-1 and TRBJ2-7; 9 positions match TRBD1. The CDR3 is made up of 13 amino acids. CDR1 is SGHRS, CDR2 YFSETQ, per germline. The junction had 5 bases not matched to a gene; V was cut back by 4 bases and J by 6 bases. The CDR3 DNA is TGCGCCAGCAGCCGGGACAGGGTGAGCGAGCAGTACTTC. This encodes CASSRDRVSEQYF.

This clone was counted between two and nine times. The chain has TRBV27 and TRBJ1-2, with D perhaps matching TRBD1 (5 bases). The germline gives CDR1 MNHEY, CDR2 SMNVEV (reference sequence). The V end lost 5 bases, the J end lost 1 base, and 14 bases lay between the germline ends. The CDR3 has 15 residues. Here the CDR3 DNA reads TGTGCCAGCAGTGAATCGGGACCATATAACTATGGCTACACCTTC. Translated: CASSESGPYNYGYTF.

Points on this clone: At one boundary the junction diverges from the germline segment, which might be a read error. The gene calls are TRBV4-1 and TRBJ2-7; weak D call: TRBD1 (5 bases). Germline V gene lookup returns CDR1 MGHRA and CDR2 YSYEKL. This CDR3 has 16 residues. CDR3 region: CASSPWGGDTSYEQYF. The CDR3 DNA follows: TGTGCCAGCAGCCCCTGGGGCGGTGATACCTCCTACGAGCAGTACTTC.

In this sample, this clone turned up a few times. V is TRBV7-9 and J is TRBJ2-7; TRBD1 matches at 8 bases. This CDR3 is built from 15 residues. CDR1 and CDR2 from the germline V gene are SEHNR and FQNEAQ (reference sequence). The V and J ends lost 5 bases and 5 bases, in that order; junction bases with no gene match: 11. The CDR3 protein is CASSPGQGLAHEQYF. As DNA, the CDR3 is TGTGCCAGCAGCCCCGGACAGGGCCTTGCCCACGAGCAGTACTTC.

This clone has a handful of counts. This sequence joins TRBV7-9 and TRBJ1-4; D might be TRBD1 (5 bases). From germline, CDR1 is SEHNR and CDR2 FQNEAQ (reference sequence). This CDR3 comprises 14 residues. V lost 2 bases, J lost 6 bases, and 10 bases lay in between. CDR3 loop: CASSLWGKDEKLFF. DNA of the CDR3: TGTGCCAGCAGCTTATGGGGGAAAGATGAAAAACTGTTTTTT.

This clone was found a few times. The chain combines TRBV27 with TRBJ1-6; D unresolved. The CDR3 totals 15 residues. The V gene lost 5 bases and the J gene lost 7 bases, with 15 bases spanning the gap. Germline V gives CDR1 MNHEY, CDR2 SMNVEV (reference sequence). The CDR3 bases are TGTGCCAGCAGTCCCAGTGGGGTTGGGAATTCACCCCTCCACTTT. Protein product: CASSPSGVGNSPLHF.

Only one count was recorded for this clone. The V gene is TRBV27, the J gene TRBJ2-2; D remains ambiguous. CDR1 and CDR2 from the germline V gene are MNHEY and SMNVEV (reference sequence). Trimming took 6 bases from V and 1 from J, leaving 6 bases between them. This CDR3 region has 13 residues. The CDR3 DNA reads as TGTGCCAGCAGCGGAAGGAACACCGGGGAGCTGTTTTTT. Translated, it gives CASSGRNTGELFF.